This T cell receptor (beta chain) appears in the sequencing data of a study of OX40 agonist ivuxolimab in advanced cancers. Data came from immunoSEQ multiplex PCR; TCRdb stores just in-frame clones and leaves some out. The sample carries about 76,000 clones, approximately 91% recorded once. Per germline, CDR1 MNHEY and CDR2 SMNVEV (reference sequence). The CDR3 extends over 14 amino acids. The V segment lost 8 bases and the J segment 8 bases; nucleotides outside the gene matches: 6. The specimen comprised CD4+ or CD8+ T cells sorted from blood, sampled in a trial of the OX40 agonist ivuxolimab. This clonotype was obtained from an adult with an advanced solid tumor such as melanoma, head and neck, liver or kidney cancer. This chain connects TRBV27 to TRBJ2-1; 13 bases align to TRBD2. The CDR3 nucleotides are TGTGCCAGCGGACTAGCGGGAGCTTCCCATGAGCAGTTCTTC. It is translated as CASGLAGASHEQFF.